One sample yielded the 32 T cell receptor beta chains listed below, sequenced in a study of T cell responses to AZD1222 COVID-19 vaccine (dated by TCRdb to the early 2020s). The protocol used for the library was the immunoSEQ multiplex PCR assay. TCRdb's version of the immuneACCESS table is confined to in-frame rearrangements and falls short of the full clone set. An unresolved V gene accounts for under half of the shortfall where checked; the remainder is of unknown origin. For this sample there are nearly 110,000 clones; about 89% appear just once. The ten largest clones take up around 6.7% of the sample. Interpreted using the paper, the time point label stands for: baseline before first vaccination. This sample comprised peripheral blood, obtained on day 0 of AZD1222 vaccination. The origin of the receptors is an adult in good health.

The J gene is TRBJ2-5, the V gene TRBV5-5; D not resolved. The V and J ends lost 0 bases and 2 bases respectively, with 14 bases between them. The germline V gene encodes CDR1 SGHKS and CDR2 YYEKEE (reference sequence). The CDR3 contains 16 residues. The CDR3 here is CASSLARTAEQETQYF. DNA of the CDR3: TGTGCCAGCAGCTTGGCCCGGACGGCGGAACAAGAGACCCAGTACTTC.

Written as DNA, the CDR3 is TGCGCCAGCAGCTCCCTTGAGCGGACTGAAGCTTTCTTT. The encoded protein is CASSSLERTEAFF. The chain links TRBV5-1 to TRBJ1-1; D call uncertain. The germline gives CDR1 SGHRS, CDR2 YFSETQ. Trimming cost V 3 bases and J 5 bases, with 11 bases left between them. This CDR3 contains 13 residues.

This chain uses TRBV10-3 with TRBJ1-3, with a weak D call TRBD1 (6 bases). The CDR3 has 12 residues. Germline V gene data show CDR1 as ENHRY and CDR2 as SYGVKD. Trimming stripped 0 bases from V and 14 bases from J, with 11 bases between. The CDR3 DNA is TGTGCCATCAGTGAGTCGTACGGGGGCCTATATTTT. Protein sequence: CAISESYGGLYF.

The CDR3 DNA reads as TGTGCCAGTAGTGGTCGCCCCGGGACAGGGGGTACCTCCTACGAGCAGTACTTC. Amino acid sequence: CASSGRPGTGGTSYEQYF. This chain links TRBV19 with TRBJ2-7; TRBD1 matches 11 bases. CDR3 length: 18 amino acids. Germline values: CDR1 LNHDA, CDR2 SQIVND (reference sequence). Germline trimming cut 5 bases from V and 0 bases from J; bases unmatched to any gene: 12.

As concerns this clone: Other DNA sequences in the sample encode the same CDR3. J is TRBJ1-1 and V is TRBV7-3, with D perhaps matching TRBD1 (6 bases). CDR1 and CDR2 (germline): SGHTA, FQGTGA. This CDR3 has 13 residues. V was shortened by 3 bases and J by 1 base, with 6 bases between the two germline ends. CDR3: CASSLTGNTEAFF. The CDR3 nucleotides read TGTGCCAGCAGCTTGACAGGGAACACTGAAGCTTTCTTT.

This rearrangement joins TRBV6-5 to TRBJ1-1; D uncertain. From germline, CDR1 is MNHEY and CDR2 SVGAGI. The CDR3 runs 14 residues. V lost 7 bases and J lost 10, with 22 bases in between. The CDR3 DNA reads as TGTGCCAGCACCCCGAGAATAGGGCGCTTTCGAGCTTTCTTT. It codes for CASTPRIGRFRAFF.

The V and J genes are TRBV10-3 and TRBJ2-2, with D possibly TRBD1 on 6 matching bases. Trimming removed 7 bases at V and 0 bases at J, with 12 bases between. The germline V gene has CDR1 ENHRY and CDR2 SYGVKD. The CDR3 sequence is 15 residues long. CDR3 DNA: TGTGCCATCACCCCCGGGACACCGAACACCGGGGAGCTGTTTTTT. Amino acids: CAITPGTPNTGELFF.

This clone came up once. The chain couples TRBV7-9 to TRBJ2-3; 9 nucleotides match TRBD2. The V gene end was trimmed by 5 bases and the J gene end by 12 bases; junction bases not matched to a gene: 9. CDR3 length equals 13 residues. Germline V CDR1 and CDR2: SEHNR, FQNEAQ (reference sequence). The CDR3 protein is CASSRGSGSSQYF. CDR3 coding DNA: TGTGCCAGCAGCAGGGGTAGCGGGAGCTCACAGTATTTT. Full variable domain (outside the CDR3, taken from reference TRBV7-9 and TRBJ2-3): DTGVSQNPRHKITKRGQNVTFRCDPISEHNRLYWYRQTLGQGPEFLTYFQNEAQLEKSRLLSDRFSAERPKGSFSTLEIQRTEQGDSAMYLCASSRGSGSSQYFGPGTRLTVL.

The chain carries TRBV7-9 and TRBJ2-5, with D perhaps matching TRBD1 or TRBD2 (6 bases each). This CDR3 is built from 15 residues. With 2 bases removed from V and 4 bases from J, the gap between germline ends came to 14 bases. In germline, CDR1 is SEHNR, CDR2 FQNEAQ (reference sequence). Here the CDR3 DNA reads TGTGCCAGCAGCTTATCCCAGGGGCGGGGAGAGACCCAGTACTTC. It specifies CASSLSQGRGETQYF.

The gene calls are TRBV7-2 and TRBJ1-3; possibly TRBD1 for D (5 bases). The V gene lost 5 bases and the J gene lost 4 bases, with 15 bases spanning the gap. CDR3 length equals 15 residues. The V gene's germline CDR1 is SGHTA and CDR2 FQGNSA. CDR3 nucleotides: TGTGCCAGCAGCCTCTCAGGAGGGACGGGAAACACCATATATTTT. Amino acid sequence: CASSLSGGTGNTIYF.

The rearrangement links TRBV2 to TRBJ1-6, with no clear D. The germline V gene has CDR1 SNHLY and CDR2 FYNNEI. V was trimmed by 6 bases and J by 6 bases, leaving 12 bases between them. This CDR3 is 14 amino acids long. CDR3 DNA: TGTGCCAGCAGGAAGGACGTACCTAATTCACCCCTCCACTTT. This codes for CASRKDVPNSPLHF. Full variable domain (missing parts from reference TRBV2 and TRBJ1-6): EPEVTQTPSHQVTQMGQEVILRCVPISNHLYFYWYRQILGQKVEFLVSFYNNEISEKSEIFDDQFSVERPDGSNFTLKIRSTKLEDSAMYFCASRKDVPNSPLHFGNGTRLTVT.

In DNA, the CDR3 is TGTGCCAGCAGTGAAGGGACTAGCGGGAGGGGCAATGAGCAGTTCTTC. This codes for CASSEGTSGRGNEQFF. This chain links TRBV6-1 with TRBJ2-1, with 15 bases lining up with TRBD2. Losses at the gene ends were 1 base for V and 6 bases for J; bases not matched to a gene: 1. This CDR3 region has 16 residues. Germline V gene sequence: CDR1 MNHNS, CDR2 SASEGT.

The V gene is TRBV28, the J gene TRBJ2-4; D uncertain. With 6 bases removed from V and 13 bases from J, the gap between germline ends came to 16 bases. Germline V CDR1 and CDR2: MDHEN, SYDVKM. The CDR3 runs to 12 residues. The CDR3 reads CASSVRYSGQYF. CDR3 nucleotide sequence: TGTGCCAGCAGCGTACGCTACTCGGGCCAGTACTTC.

This chain joins TRBV4-2 and TRBJ2-7, with TRBD2 identical over 9 bases. CDR3 length equals 18 residues. Looked up from germline, CDR1 is LGHNA and CDR2 is YNFKEQ. V shed 0 bases, J shed 3 bases, and the junction held 12 bases outside the gene matches. The CDR3 DNA reads as TGTGCCAGCAGCCAAGAATCATATAGGGCTAGCGGGAACTACGAGCAGTACTTC. It specifies CASSQESYRASGNYEQYF.

The chain has TRBV29-1 and TRBJ1-2; 7 bases map to TRBD1. The length of the CDR3 is 11 residues. Unmatched junction bases numbered 6, after V lost 6 bases and J lost 8 bases. In germline, CDR1 is SQVTM, CDR2 ANQGSEA. The CDR3 reads CSVVTGRGYTF. In nucleotides, the CDR3 is TGCAGCGTCGTGACAGGGAGAGGCTACACCTTC.

This chain uses TRBV28 with TRBJ2-7; 14 bases are a match to TRBD2. Trimming removed 2 bases from V and 6 bases from J; junction bases left unmatched: 3. This CDR3 has 15 amino acids. Germline CDR1 and CDR2: MDHEN and SYDVKM. The chain's CDR3 is CASSLPGTSGGEQYF. The CDR3 DNA is TGTGCCAGCAGTTTACCCGGGACTAGCGGGGGCGAGCAGTACTTC.

This clone was observed a single time. The rearrangement uses TRBV5-1 and TRBJ1-1; 9 bases map to TRBD1. V gave up 4 bases and J gave up 5 bases; unmatched junction bases: 6. The length of the CDR3 is 14 residues. From germline, CDR1 is SGHRS and CDR2 YFSETQ. The CDR3 nucleotides read TGCGCCAGCAGCCGACAGGGGGACGGGACTGAAGCTTTCTTT. Translation: CASSRQGDGTEAFF.

This clone was recorded only once. V and J are TRBV18 and TRBJ1-3, with D hard to call. The CDR3 has 15 residues. V was pared by 6 bases and J by 4 bases, with 16 bases between. CDR1 is KGHSH, CDR2 LQKENI, per germline. This chain's CDR3 is CASSWTDTMGNTIYF. The CDR3 DNA follows: TGTGCCAGCTCCTGGACGGATACTATGGGAAACACCATATATTTT.

The chain employs TRBV7-8 and TRBJ2-5, with D tentatively TRBD2 (5 bases). This CDR3 is 15 amino acids long. Between the trimmed V and J ends, which lost 7 bases and 1 base, there was a span of 16 bases. The V gene's germline CDR1 is SGHVS and CDR2 FQNEAQ. This CDR3 is CASTRRGSSQETQYF. Written as DNA, the CDR3 is TGTGCCAGCACCCGACGGGGATCTAGCCAAGAGACCCAGTACTTC. Filled out from reference TRBV7-8 and TRBJ2-5, the complete variable domain reads GAGVSQSPRYKVAKRGQDVALRCDPISGHVSLFWYQQALGQGPEFLTYFQNEAQLDKSGLPSDRFFAERPEGSVSTLKIQRTQQEDSAVYLCASTRRGSSQETQYFGPGTRLLVL.

V and J are TRBV29-1 and TRBJ1-4; unclear D gene. The V and J ends lost 0 bases and 5 bases respectively, with 7 bases between them. The CDR3 runs 13 residues. CDR1 SQVTM and CDR2 ANQGSEA come from the germline V gene. The CDR3 reads CSVEDHKNEKLFF. DNA of the CDR3: TGCAGCGTTGAAGATCACAAGAATGAAAAACTGTTTTTT.

This rearrangement joins TRBV5-4 to TRBJ1-1; 10 nucleotides agree with TRBD1. The germline V gene encodes CDR1 SGHNT and CDR2 YYREEE (reference sequence). The CDR3 is made up of 15 amino acids. V lost 5 bases, J lost 1 base, and 5 bases stayed unmatched. Here the CDR3 reads CASSSTGGRNTEAFF. In nucleotides, the CDR3 is TGTGCCAGCAGTTCGACAGGGGGCAGGAACACTGAAGCTTTCTTT.

CDR3 sequence: CASSAFSGAGGLETQYF. The CDR3 nucleotides are TGTGCCAGCAGTGCGTTTTCTGGAGCGGGAGGGCTGGAGACCCAGTACTTC. V gene TRBV28 combines with J gene TRBJ2-5; 10 bases are shared with TRBD2. There are 17 residues in the CDR3. V shed 5 bases, J shed 5 bases, and the junction held 14 bases outside the gene matches. Per germline, CDR1 MDHEN and CDR2 SYDVKM.

The J gene is TRBJ2-7, the V gene TRBV5-1; weak D call: TRBD2 (6 bases). Trimming took off 2 bases at V and 3 bases at J, with 12 bases between the two ends. Germline V gene sequence: CDR1 SGHRS, CDR2 YFSETQ. The length of the CDR3 is 14 residues. CDR3 coding DNA: TGCGCCAGCAGCTTTGCGCCCGGGAGCTACGAGCAGTACTTC. It specifies CASSFAPGSYEQYF. Drawing the rest from reference TRBV5-1 and TRBJ2-7, the complete variable domain is KAGVTQTPRYLIKTRGQQVTLSCSPISGHRSVSWYQQTPGQGLQFLFEYFSETQRNKGNFPGRFSGRQFSNSRSEMNVSTLELGDSALYLCASSFAPGSYEQYFGPGTRLTVT.

This chain joins TRBV19 and TRBJ2-2; TRBD2 matches 10 bases. This CDR3 is 18 amino acids long. Germline V gene data show CDR1 as LNHDA and CDR2 as SQIVND (reference sequence). V lost 7 bases, J lost 1 base, and 12 bases stayed unmatched. The CDR3 reads CASTPRSGTSENTGELFF. DNA of the CDR3: TGTGCCAGTACCCCGAGGTCAGGGACTAGCGAGAACACCGGGGAGCTGTTTTTT.

Details on this clone: Other DNA sequences in the sample encode the same CDR3. The CDR3: CASSPSTDTQYF. CDR3 coding DNA: TGTGCCAGCAGCCCTAGCACAGATACGCAGTATTTT. V is TRBV6-2 or TRBV6-3 and J is TRBJ2-3; D is unclear. The CDR3 has 12 residues. V gave up 6 bases and J gave up 0 bases, with 4 bases separating them. Germline CDR1 MNHEY, CDR2 SVGEGT.

J is TRBJ1-6 and V is TRBV28; no reliable D call. V shed 7 bases and J shed 0 bases, with 22 bases lying between them. The CDR3 sequence is 19 residues long. Per the germline V gene, CDR1 is MDHEN and CDR2 is SYDVKM. CDR3: CASNSPRLTRSSYNSPLHF. DNA of the CDR3: TGTGCCAGCAACTCACCTCGTCTCACCCGTAGCTCCTATAATTCACCCCTCCACTTT.

The chain recombines TRBV6-5 with TRBJ2-7; possible D gene TRBD2, 6 bases. Germline CDR1 is MNHEY and CDR2 is SVGAGI. The V end was cut by 6 bases, the J end by 6 bases, with 21 bases between. CDR3 length: 15 residues. The CDR3 bases are TGTGCCAGCAGGGACGTCGGGCCGAGGAGGGGCGAGCAGTACTTC. Protein product: CASRDVGPRRGEQYF.

The sample holds one count of this clone. This sequence joins TRBV10-3 and TRBJ1-2, with 7 bases matching TRBD1. The V segment lost 0 bases and the J segment 5 bases; nucleotides outside the gene matches: 3. The CDR3 contains 14 residues. The germline V gene encodes CDR1 ENHRY and CDR2 SYGVKD. The CDR3 region has the DNA TGTGCCATCAGTGAGTCCCTGGGACAGTATGGCTACACCTTC. It yields the protein CAISESLGQYGYTF.

This rearrangement joins TRBV6-5 to TRBJ1-1, with 10 positions matching TRBD1. CDR1 and CDR2 from the germline V gene are MNHEY and SVGAGI. V trimming: 6 bases; J trimming: 1 base; junction bases outside the gene matches: 5. The CDR3 extends over 15 amino acids. This chain's CDR3 is CASRARTGGNTEAFF. Here the CDR3 DNA reads TGTGCCAGCAGAGCCCGGACAGGGGGGAACACTGAAGCTTTCTTT.

Notes on this clone: This sample includes further DNA sequences coding for the same CDR3. This chain uses TRBV5-1 with TRBJ1-1; no clear D. The V end was cut by 2 bases, the J end by 0 bases, with 5 bases between. The CDR3 is 13 residues long. The V gene's germline CDR1 is SGHRS and CDR2 YFSETQ. CDR3 nucleotides: TGCGCCAGCAGCTTAACAGTGAACACTGAAGCTTTCTTT. Protein product: CASSLTVNTEAFF.

This chain uses TRBV10-3 with TRBJ1-2; the D gene is possibly TRBD1 (6 bases). Germline CDR1 is ENHRY and CDR2 is SYGVKD. The length of the CDR3 is 14 residues. V dropped 4 bases and J dropped 1 base, with 10 bases sitting between them. CDR3 region: CAISGTDINYGYTF. CDR3 nucleotides: TGTGCCATCAGTGGGACAGATATTAACTATGGCTACACCTTC.

This chain's CDR3 is CASQTGLGPQETQYF. Here the CDR3 DNA reads TGTGCCAGTCAGACGGGACTAGGACCCCAAGAGACCCAGTACTTC. The chain combines TRBV5-5 with TRBJ2-5; 8 bases fit TRBD2. With V trimmed by 8 bases and J by 1 base, 10 bases remained unmatched. The CDR3 is 15 amino acids. CDR1 SGHKS and CDR2 YYEKEE come from the germline V gene (reference sequence).